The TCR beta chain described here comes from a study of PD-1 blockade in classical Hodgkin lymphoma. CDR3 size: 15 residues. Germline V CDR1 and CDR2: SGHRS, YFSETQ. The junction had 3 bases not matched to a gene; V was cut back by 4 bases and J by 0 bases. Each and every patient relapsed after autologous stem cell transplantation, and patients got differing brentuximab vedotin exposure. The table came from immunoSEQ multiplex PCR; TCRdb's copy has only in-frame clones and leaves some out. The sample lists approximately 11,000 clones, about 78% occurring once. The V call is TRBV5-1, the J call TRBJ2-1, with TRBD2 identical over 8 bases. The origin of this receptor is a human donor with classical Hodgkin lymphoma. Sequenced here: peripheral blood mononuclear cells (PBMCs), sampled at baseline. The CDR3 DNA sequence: TGCGCCAGCAGCCCAACTAGCGGCTCCTACAATGAGCAGTTCTTC. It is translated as CASSPTSGSYNEQFF. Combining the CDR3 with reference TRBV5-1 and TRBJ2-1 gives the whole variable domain KAGVTQTPRYLIKTRGQQVTLSCSPISGHRSVSWYQQTPGQGLQFLFEYFSETQRNKGNFPGRFSGRQFSNSRSEMNVSTLELGDSALYLCASSPTSGSYNEQFFGPGTRLTVL.